Shown below are 14 T cell receptor beta chains from a single sample sequenced in a study of T cells in Graves' hyperthyroidism and ophthalmopathy. The TCR beta CDR3 regions underwent amplification using RNA transcripts as the source. Initially, a first-round RT-PCR of the TCR CDR3 employed the HTBI primer set. TCRdb passed the multiplex PCR reads through MiXCR, listing each CDR3 protein once. The sample records almost 600,000 distinct CDR3 sequences, about 45% being singletons. The sequencing sample was made of peripheral blood or thyroid tissue (not recorded which). These TCRs come from a woman aged 18-29 years with Graves' hyperthyroidism.

The V and J genes are TRBV6-5 and TRBJ2-7; 9 bases are shared with TRBD2. The J segment lost 4 bases and the V segment lost 3 bases, leaving 7 bases of the junction unmatched. This CDR3 contains 15 residues. CDR1 is MNHEY, CDR2 SVGAGI, per germline. The CDR3 nucleotides are TGTGCCAGCAGTTATTGGAGCGGGAGGACTTACGAGCAGTACTTC. Protein sequence: CASSYWSGRTYEQYF.

The chain uses TRBV7-2 and TRBJ2-5; the match to TRBD2 covers 8 bases. From germline, CDR1 is SGHTA and CDR2 FQGNSA. This CDR3 is built from 16 residues. Losses at the gene ends were 5 bases for V and 0 bases for J; bases not matched to a gene: 8. The CDR3 loop is CASSTRGGTYQETQYF. CDR3 DNA sequence: TGTGCCAGCAGCACCCGGGGGGGGACCTACCAAGAGACCCAGTACTTC.

This chain connects TRBV2 to TRBJ2-5, with D possibly being TRBD1 or TRBD2 (5 bases each). Trimming removed 7 bases from V and 5 bases from J, with 17 bases in between. This CDR3 spans 14 amino acids. Germline CDR1 and CDR2: SNHLY and FYNNEI. The CDR3, as DNA: TGTGCCAGCACTAAACCGAGGGGTGGCGAGACCCAGTACTTC. Translation gives CASTKPRGGETQYF.

In its sample, this clonotype was seen many times. The chain recombines TRBV20-1 with TRBJ1-5; no clear D. V lost 0 bases and J 0 bases, leaving 12 bases between the germline ends. Per germline, CDR1 DFQATT and CDR2 SNEGSKA (reference sequence). This CDR3 is built from 16 residues. CDR3 sequence (DNA): TGCAGTGCTAGAGACGGCGACAAATATAGCAATCAGCCCCAGCATTTT. This codes for CSARDGDKYSNQPQHF.

The chain has TRBV10-2 and TRBJ1-6; D unresolved. There are 18 residues in the CDR3. The germline V and J ends were trimmed by 4 bases and 2 bases, with 18 bases remaining between them. Germline CDR1 WSHSY, CDR2 SAAADI. The CDR3 loop is CASSAGIGSGPYNSPLHF. CDR3 bases: TGCGCCAGCAGTGCCGGAATCGGCAGTGGGCCCTATAATTCACCCCTCCACTTT.

The chain couples TRBV5-1 to TRBJ2-5; D tentatively reads TRBD1 or TRBD2 (5 bases each). The V gene lost 4 bases and the J gene lost 4 bases, with 14 bases spanning the gap. The CDR3 extends over 14 amino acids. CDR1 is SGHRS, CDR2 YFSETQ, per germline. Here the CDR3 DNA reads TGCGCCAGCAGCCCCGGGGCAGAAGTAGAGACCCAGTACTTC. It translates to CASSPGAEVETQYF.

The sample holds many counts of this clonotype. The V gene is TRBV2, the J gene TRBJ2-6; D call uncertain. The CDR3 has 13 amino acids. CDR1 and CDR2 (germline): SNHLY, FYNNEI. Trimming left V 9 bases short and J 4 bases short, with 10 bases between. The CDR3 reads CARKHSGANVLTF. CDR3 DNA: TGTGCCAGAAAGCACTCCGGGGCCAACGTCCTGACTTTC.

This clonotype was seen ten or more times. V and J are TRBV6-5 and TRBJ2-5; 9 nucleotides agree with TRBD1. The CDR3 totals 16 residues. Germline V CDR1 and CDR2: MNHEY, SVGAGI. V was pared by 5 bases and J by 4 bases, with 11 bases of the junction left unmatched. The CDR3 sequence is CASSEDRTGARETQYF. CDR3 DNA sequence: TGTGCCAGCAGTGAAGATAGGACAGGGGCTCGAGAGACCCAGTACTTC.

A single count supports this clonotype. This chain links TRBV5-4 with TRBJ2-5; D gene ambiguous. CDR1 and CDR2 (germline): SGHNT, YYREEE (reference sequence). CDR3 length: 14 amino acids. Trimming stripped 4 bases from V and 6 bases from J, with 16 bases between. The CDR3 DNA reads TGTGCCAGCAGCCCCCGGGCCCCCGGGCAGACCCAGTACTTC. Protein product: CASSPRAPGQTQYF.

There are many counts of this clonotype. This chain links TRBV29-1 with TRBJ1-5, with D uncertain. Germline CDR1 and CDR2: SQVTM and ANQGSEA. V gave up 4 bases and J gave up 5 bases, with 9 bases separating them. The CDR3 totals 12 residues. This chain's CDR3 is CSVVTPDQPQHF. The CDR3 nucleotides are TGCAGCGTTGTCACCCCCGATCAGCCCCAGCATTTT.

This clonotype was seen at least ten times. V usage is TRBV27 and J usage is TRBJ1-2; tentatively, D is TRBD1 (6 bases). The CDR3 has 14 amino acids. V gave up 4 bases and J gave up 0 bases, with 9 bases separating them. Looked up from germline, CDR1 is MNHEY and CDR2 is SMNVEV (reference sequence). The CDR3 region is CASSWTASNYGYTF. CDR3 sequence (DNA): TGTGCCAGCAGTTGGACAGCGTCTAACTATGGCTACACCTTC.

The genes are TRBV10-3 and TRBJ2-3; no clear D gene. The CDR3 sequence is 16 residues long. V shed 4 bases and J shed 5 bases, with 19 bases lying between them. The germline V gene encodes CDR1 ENHRY and CDR2 SYGVKD. CDR3 DNA: TGTGCCATCAGTGGGGCGATTACCGAGTCCGGAGATACGCAGTATTTT. Protein product: CAISGAITESGDTQYF.

The chain couples TRBV15 to TRBJ2-7; D unresolved. Trimming stripped 5 bases from V and 7 bases from J, with 18 bases between. Germline values: CDR1 LNHNV, CDR2 YYDKDF (reference sequence). The CDR3 is made up of 14 amino acids. The CDR3 DNA follows: TGTGCCACCAGCCCGGGCACAAACACCGGGGAGCAGTACTTC. Residues: CATSPGTNTGEQYF.

Remarks on this clonotype: A much larger clone is a single base away; this may be a read error. The V gene is TRBV7-9, the J gene TRBJ1-2; 7 bases are a match to TRBD1. This CDR3 comprises 13 residues. Germline assignment: CDR1 SEHNR and CDR2 FQNEAQ (reference sequence). DNA for the CDR3: TGTGCCAGCAACTTATCCGGACAGGATGGCTACACCTTC. This encodes CASNLSGQDGYTF.